One and the same sample provided the 11 T cell receptor beta chains below, sequenced in a study of blood T cell repertoires in COVID-19. Sequencing was performed with immunoSEQ multiplex PCR; in TCRdb, only in-frame clones are kept and a portion is missing. The data hold some 190,000 clones, with about nine tenths observed a single time. The sample comprised peripheral blood. These TCRs come from a man between 18 and 35 years old with active or convalescent COVID-19.

The chain carries TRBV6-5 and TRBJ2-3; 8 bases agree with TRBD1. The V gene's germline CDR1 is MNHEY and CDR2 SVGAGI. Trimming took 6 bases from V and 0 from J; bases not matched to a gene: 5. The CDR3 totals 15 residues. DNA for the CDR3: TGTGCCAGCAGGGGGACAGGTGGAAGCACAGATACGCAGTATTTT. It encodes CASRGTGGSTDTQYF.

V gene TRBV6-6 combines with J gene TRBJ1-2, with 7 positions matching TRBD1. The CDR3 sequence is 13 residues long. J was trimmed by 5 bases and V by 8 bases; bases with no gene match: 8. CDR1 and CDR2 from the germline V gene are MNHNY and SVGAGI (reference sequence). CDR3 sequence reads: CASAKDREYGYTF. The CDR3 DNA follows: TGTGCCAGCGCCAAAGACAGGGAGTATGGCTACACCTTC.

V gene TRBV5-3 combines with J gene TRBJ1-5; possibly TRBD1 for D (5 bases). TRBV5-3 is labeled an ORF, and its function is uncertain. The CDR3 is 16 amino acids. Trimming stripped 2 bases from V and 6 bases from J, with 18 bases between. In nucleotides, the CDR3 is TGTGCCAGAAGCTTAAGGGGCCTCCCCCTGCGTCAGCCCCAGCATTTT. Translation gives CARSLRGLPLRQPQHF.

CDR3 protein: CASSSGQGARGYTF. In DNA, the CDR3 is TGCGCCAGCAGCTCAGGACAGGGGGCGCGGGGCTACACCTTC. The rearrangement uses TRBV5-1 and TRBJ1-2; 11 bases align to TRBD1. Trimming cost V 3 bases and J 8 bases; bases outside gene matches: 6. The CDR3 contains 14 residues. Germline V gene sequence: CDR1 SGHRS, CDR2 YFSETQ.

This clone was counted only a few times. This rearrangement joins TRBV2 to TRBJ1-2; D ambiguous. This CDR3 contains 14 residues. Per germline, CDR1 SNHLY and CDR2 FYNNEI. V gave up 4 bases and J gave up 0 bases, with 9 bases separating them. The CDR3 bases are TGTGCCAGCAGTGTTTTGGGCGCTAACTATGGCTACACCTTC. It codes for CASSVLGANYGYTF.

The sample holds one count of this clone. The rearrangement links TRBV5-5 to TRBJ2-1; D gene uncertain. Germline CDR1 and CDR2: SGHKS and YYEKEE (reference sequence). V dropped 1 base and J dropped 10 bases, with 9 bases sitting between them. The CDR3 totals 12 residues. CDR3 in amino acids: CASSLNFGEQFF. Written as DNA, the CDR3 is TGTGCCAGCAGCTTGAACTTCGGGGAGCAGTTCTTC.

The chain combines TRBV19 with TRBJ1-1; D uncertain. Deletions cut 7 bases from V and 11 bases from J, with 20 bases between. This CDR3 comprises 13 residues. CDR1 and CDR2 (germline): LNHDA, SQIVND (reference sequence). CDR3 residues: CASIPGGLSAAFF. CDR3 nucleotides: TGTGCCAGTATTCCGGGAGGACTAAGCGCGGCTTTCTTT.

J is TRBJ2-7 and V is TRBV11-3; 11 positions match TRBD2. CDR1 is SGHNT, CDR2 YENEEA, per germline. The CDR3 runs 20 residues. V shed 1 base and J 2 bases; nucleotides not matched to a gene: 16. The CDR3 spells CASSLGEATGRLAGPYEQYF. CDR3 coding DNA: TGTGCCAGCAGCTTAGGAGAGGCGACAGGGAGACTAGCGGGACCCTACGAGCAGTACTTC.

The chain carries TRBV7-3 and TRBJ1-2; D not certain. The CDR3 sequence is 9 residues long. CDR1 is SGHTA and CDR2 is FQGTGA in the germline V gene. V was cut by 8 bases and J by 14 bases, with 12 bases left in between. This CDR3 is CASRWSRTF. CDR3 coding DNA: TGTGCCAGCCGGTGGTCGAGGACCTTC.

This clone was counted a few times. The chain recombines TRBV10-3 with TRBJ2-2, with TRBD1 identical over 7 bases. V shed 8 bases and J 7 bases; nucleotides not matched to a gene: 13. CDR1 ENHRY and CDR2 SYGVKD come from the germline V gene. This CDR3 has 15 amino acids. CDR3 coding DNA: TGTGCCATCGAATCGGTTGAGGGGGCCGGCGGGGAGCTGTTTTTT. Protein product: CAIESVEGAGGELFF.

This sequence joins TRBV6-4 and TRBJ2-1; D is perhaps TRBD2 (5 bases). V lost 11 bases and J 7 bases, leaving 18 bases between the germline ends. The germline gives CDR1 MRHNA, CDR2 SNTAGT. The CDR3 extends over 13 amino acids. The CDR3 sequence: CASASETGNEQFF. The CDR3 DNA follows: TGTGCCTCAGCGTCAGAAACGGGGAATGAGCAGTTCTTC.